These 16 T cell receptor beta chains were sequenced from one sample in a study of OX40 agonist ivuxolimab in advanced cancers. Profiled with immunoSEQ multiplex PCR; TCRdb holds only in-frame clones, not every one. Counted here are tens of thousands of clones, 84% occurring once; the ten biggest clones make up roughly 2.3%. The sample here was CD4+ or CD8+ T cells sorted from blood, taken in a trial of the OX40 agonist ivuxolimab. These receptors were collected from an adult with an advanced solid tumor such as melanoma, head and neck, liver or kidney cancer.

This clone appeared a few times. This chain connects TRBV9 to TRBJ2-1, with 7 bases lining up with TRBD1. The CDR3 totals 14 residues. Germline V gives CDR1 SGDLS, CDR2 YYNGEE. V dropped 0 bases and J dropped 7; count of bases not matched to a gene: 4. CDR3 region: CASSVVGRGNEQFF. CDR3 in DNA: TGTGCCAGCAGCGTAGTTGGCAGGGGGAATGAGCAGTTCTTC. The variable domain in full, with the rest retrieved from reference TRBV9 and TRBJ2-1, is DSGVTQTPKHLITATGQRVTLRCSPRSGDLSVYWYQQSLDQGLQFLIQYYNGEERAKGNILERFSAQQFPDLHSELNLSSLELGDSALYFCASSVVGRGNEQFFGPGTRLTVL.

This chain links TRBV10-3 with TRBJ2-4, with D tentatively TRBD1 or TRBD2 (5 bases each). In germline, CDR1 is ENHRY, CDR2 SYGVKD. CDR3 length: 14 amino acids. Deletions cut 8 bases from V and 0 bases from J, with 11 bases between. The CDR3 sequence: CAIGVGGAKNIQYF. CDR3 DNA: TGTGCCATCGGAGTTGGGGGAGCCAAAAACATTCAGTACTTC.

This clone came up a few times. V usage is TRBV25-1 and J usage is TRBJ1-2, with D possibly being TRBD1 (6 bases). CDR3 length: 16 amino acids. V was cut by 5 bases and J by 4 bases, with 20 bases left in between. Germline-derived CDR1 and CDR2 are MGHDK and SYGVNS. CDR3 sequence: CASSRPGTPTGYGYTF. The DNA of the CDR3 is TGTGCCAGCAGTAGGCCCGGGACACCTACGGGCTATGGCTACACCTTC.

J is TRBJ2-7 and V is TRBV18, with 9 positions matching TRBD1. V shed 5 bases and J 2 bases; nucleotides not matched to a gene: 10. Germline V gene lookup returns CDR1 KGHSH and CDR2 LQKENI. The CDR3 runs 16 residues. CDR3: CASSSLRDRVAYEQYF. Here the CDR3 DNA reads TGTGCCAGCTCATCCCTCCGGGACAGGGTAGCCTACGAGCAGTACTTC. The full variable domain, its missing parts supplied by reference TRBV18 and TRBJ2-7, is NAGVMQNPRHLVRRRGQEARLRCSPMKGHSHVYWYRQLPEEGLKFMVYLQKENIIDESGMPKERFSAEFPKEGPSILRIQQVVRGDSAAYFCASSSLRDRVAYEQYFGPGTRLTVT.

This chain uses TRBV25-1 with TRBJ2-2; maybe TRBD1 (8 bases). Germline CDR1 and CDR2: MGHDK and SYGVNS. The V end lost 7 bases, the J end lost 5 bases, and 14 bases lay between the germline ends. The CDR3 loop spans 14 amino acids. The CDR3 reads CASTDRGGTGELFF. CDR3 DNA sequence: TGTGCCAGCACCGACAGGGGAGGGACCGGGGAGCTGTTTTTT. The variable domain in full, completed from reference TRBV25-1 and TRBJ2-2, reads EADIYQTPRYLVIGTGKKITLECSQTMGHDKMYWYQQDPGMELHLIHYSYGVNSTEKGDLSSESTVSRIRTEHFPLTLESARPSHTSQYLCASTDRGGTGELFFGEGSRLTVL.

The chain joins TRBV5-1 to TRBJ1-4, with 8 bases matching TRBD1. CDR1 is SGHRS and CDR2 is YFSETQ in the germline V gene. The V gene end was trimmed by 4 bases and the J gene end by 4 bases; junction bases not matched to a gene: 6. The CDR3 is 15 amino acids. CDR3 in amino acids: CASSTDRGGNEKLFF. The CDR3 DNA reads TGCGCCAGCAGCACTGACAGGGGTGGTAATGAAAAACTGTTTTTT.

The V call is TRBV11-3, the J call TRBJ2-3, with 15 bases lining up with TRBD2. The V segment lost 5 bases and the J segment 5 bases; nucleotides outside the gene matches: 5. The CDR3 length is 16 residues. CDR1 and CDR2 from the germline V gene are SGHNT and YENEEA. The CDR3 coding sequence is TGTGCCAGCAGCCGGGGACTAGCGGGAGGAGTAGATACGCAGTATTTT. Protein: CASSRGLAGGVDTQYF.

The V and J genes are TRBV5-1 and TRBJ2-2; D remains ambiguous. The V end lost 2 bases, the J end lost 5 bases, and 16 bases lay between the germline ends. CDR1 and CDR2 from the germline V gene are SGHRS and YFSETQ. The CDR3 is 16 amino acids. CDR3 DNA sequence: TGCGCCAGCAGCTTAAATGCAGACGTTTCTACCGGGGAGCTGTTTTTT. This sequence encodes CASSLNADVSTGELFF.

CDR3 sequence: CASMGRTQSNQETQYF. CDR3 bases: TGTGCCAGCATGGGACGGACACAGAGTAACCAAGAGACCCAGTACTTC. V usage is TRBV2 and J usage is TRBJ2-5, with D perhaps TRBD1 or TRBD2 (5 bases each). Germline V gene data show CDR1 as SNHLY and CDR2 as FYNNEI. The CDR3 extends over 16 amino acids. With 7 bases removed from V and 0 bases from J, the gap between germline ends came to 18 bases.

The CDR3: CASSLAGIAYGYTF. CDR3 in DNA: TGTGCCAGCAGCTTAGCAGGGATCGCCTATGGCTACACCTTC. The genes are TRBV7-2 and TRBJ1-2; D is undetermined. The CDR3 spans 14 residues. V lost 0 bases to trimming and J lost 4 bases, with 9 bases between them. Germline CDR1 and CDR2: SGHTA and FQGNSA.

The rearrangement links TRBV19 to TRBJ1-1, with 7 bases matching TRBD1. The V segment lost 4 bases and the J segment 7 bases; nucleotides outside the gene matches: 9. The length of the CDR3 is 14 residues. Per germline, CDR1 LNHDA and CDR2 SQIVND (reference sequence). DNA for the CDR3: TGTGCCAGTAGTAGAATGCAGGGGGGAAGTGAAGCTTTCTTT. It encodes CASSRMQGGSEAFF.

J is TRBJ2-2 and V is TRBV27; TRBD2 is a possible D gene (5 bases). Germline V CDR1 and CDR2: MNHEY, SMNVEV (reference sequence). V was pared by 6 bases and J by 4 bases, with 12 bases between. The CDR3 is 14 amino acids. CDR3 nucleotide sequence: TGTGCCAGCAGCCCTAATCGGGGCACCGGGGAGCTGTTTTTT. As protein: CASSPNRGTGELFF.

The CDR3 nucleotides read TGCAGCGTTGGTCAGGGAACGAACACTGAAGCTTTCTTT. Encoded protein: CSVGQGTNTEAFF. V gene TRBV29-1 combines with J gene TRBJ1-1; TRBD1 is a possible D gene (5 bases). Germline lookup yields CDR1 SQVTM and CDR2 ANQGSEA. This CDR3 region has 13 residues. The V gene lost 4 bases and the J gene lost 1 base, with 10 bases spanning the gap.

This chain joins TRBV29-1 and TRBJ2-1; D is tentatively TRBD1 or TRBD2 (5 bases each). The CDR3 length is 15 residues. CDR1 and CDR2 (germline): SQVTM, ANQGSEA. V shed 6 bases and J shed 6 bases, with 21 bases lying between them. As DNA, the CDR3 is TGCAGCGTAGATGGGACCGCCGAAGCACGCAATGAGCAGTTCTTC. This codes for CSVDGTAEARNEQFF.

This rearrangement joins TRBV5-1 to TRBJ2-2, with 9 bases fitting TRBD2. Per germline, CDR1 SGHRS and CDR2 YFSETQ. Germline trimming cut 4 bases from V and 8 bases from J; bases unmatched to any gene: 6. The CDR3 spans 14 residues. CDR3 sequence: CASSRTSEGGELFF. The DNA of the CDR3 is TGCGCCAGCAGCCGGACTAGCGAAGGGGGGGAGCTGTTTTTT.

The CDR3 coding sequence is TGTGCCAGCAGGACCCGACAGACTACCTACGAGCAGTACTTC. This translates into CASRTRQTTYEQYF. The V call is TRBV6-1, the J call TRBJ2-7; D might be TRBD1 or TRBD2, each matching 5 bases. Germline V lookup: CDR1 MNHNS, CDR2 SASEGT. CDR3 length: 14 residues. Trimming shortened V by 6 bases and J by 2 bases, and 14 bases separated the two germline ends.